This T cell receptor beta chain originates from a study of cytomegalovirus exposure and HLA in healthy donors. Study observations and caveats: Excluded were some V segments that proved indistinguishable, including TRBV6-2 and TRBV6-3.

60 Vbeta and 13 Jbeta primers were used in PCR. This table comes from immunoSEQ multiplex PCR, and its TCRdb copy is limited to in-frame clones, with some not included. Of under 200,000 clones listed, roughly 77% were seen once; the top ten hold 7.7%. This CDR3 is built from 14 residues. Per the germline V gene, CDR1 is SGHTA and CDR2 is FQGTGA. V shed 2 bases and J shed 3 bases, with 10 bases lying between them. This clone was seen a handful of times. What it recognizes is unknown. Sequenced: PBMCs. The J gene is TRBJ1-1, the V gene TRBV7-3; a possible D gene is TRBD1 (5 bases). The clonotype comes from a woman in her forties in good health and CMV-seropositive. The CDR3 region is CASSLPQGHTEAFF. The DNA for the CDR3 is TGTGCCAGCAGCTTACCTCAGGGTCACACTGAAGCTTTCTTT. The variable domain in full, completed from reference TRBV7-3 and TRBJ1-1, reads GAGVSQTPSNKVTEKGKYVELRCDPISGHTALYWYRQSLGQGPEFLIYFQGTGAADDSGLPNDRFFAVRPEGSVSTLKIQRTERGDSAVYLCASSLPQGHTEAFFGQGTRLTVV.